This T cell receptor (beta chain) came from a study of OX40 agonist ivuxolimab in advanced cancers. Describing the broader study: Ivuxolimab, which targeted the costimulatory receptor OX40 (CD134), was an agonistic, fully human IgG2 monoclonal antibody. Intravenous ivuxolimab was administered to patients every 2 weeks at six dose levels: 0.01, 0.1, 0.3, 1.5, 3 and 10 mg/kg. Peripheral TCRbeta sequencing aimed to test whether ivuxolimab altered TCR sequence diversity and caused clonal T-cell expansion. The paper describes the monotherapy dose-escalation part (N ≈ 52 patients) of the phase I trial of ivuxolimab. Prior anti-PD-1, anti-PD-L1 or anti-CTLA-4 therapy was permitted, and about two fifths of dose-escalation patients had received checkpoint inhibitors. Partial responses occurred in three dose-escalation patients, of whom one had hepatocellular carcinoma and two had cutaneous melanoma. In the dose-escalation cohort, around 80% of patients were male, and the mean age was roughly 60 years with a range of roughly 23 to 79. Of the 50 or so patients in dose escalation, about 20 had hepatocellular carcinoma, about 15 had melanoma, 9 had renal cell carcinoma and 9 had head and neck cancer. Results the study describes overall, beyond this receptor: Clonal expansion of both CD4+ and CD8+ blood T cells was observed from baseline to week 6 at doses 0.1 to 3.0 mg/kg. Low levels of normalized T-cell clonal expansion were also seen in some patients who did not respond. Antigen specificity was not determined for the clonally expanded peripheral T cells. In the 0.1-3.0 mg/kg groups, partial responders were among the patients with the lowest normalized peripheral clonal expansion, particularly in CD8+ T cells. On average, CD8+ T cells showed more expanded clones than CD4+ T cells after ivuxolimab.

Notes on this clone: No antigen is known for it. Base qualities were left out, and no much larger clone turns up one base away.

The trial excluded patients who had a history of autoimmune disease or who were on systemic immunosuppression. In every dose cohort, peripheral blood was drawn for TCR sequencing at baseline, cycle 4 day 1, and cycle 7 day 1. The samples were taken from a phase I, first-in-human, multicenter, open-label dose-escalation trial of ivuxolimab. Adults with locally advanced or metastatic melanoma, renal cell, hepatocellular, or head and neck squamous cell carcinoma were enrolled in the trial. Before TCR sequencing, CD4+ T cells and CD8+ T cells from peripheral blood were sorted into separate populations. The CDR3 measures 15 amino acids from cysteine to phenylalanine. Left in the record is the CDR3 DNA by itself, 45 bases read in frame from the first base. V drops 0 bases and J drops 7 bases, leaving 12 bases in between. CDR1 MNHNS and CDR2 SASEGT were looked up in the germline V gene. To sequence the TCRbeta CDR3 region, genomic DNA was isolated from the sorted cells. The immunoSEQ Assay was used to sequence the TCRbeta CDR3 regions. Sourced from immuneACCESS, this table was stored by TCRdb with only in-frame sequences that have V and J called. A share of the clones is absent; for the studies checked, an unresolved V gene accounts for under half, and the remainder has no known explanation. The sample includes approximately 45,000 clones, with roughly four fifths observed a single time. The ten biggest clones cover more than 2% of the sample.

The sequence links TRBV6-1 to TRBJ1-4; the D gene is possibly TRBD1, with 5 bases matching. This TCR derives from an adult with an advanced solid tumor such as melanoma, head and neck, liver or kidney cancer. The sample was CD4+ or CD8+ T cells sorted from blood, taken in a trial of the OX40 agonist ivuxolimab. The CDR3 reads CASSEAGGGGEKLFF. The DNA sequence is given as TGTGCCAGCAGTGAAGCAGGAGGCGGGGGTGAAAAACTGTTTTTT.